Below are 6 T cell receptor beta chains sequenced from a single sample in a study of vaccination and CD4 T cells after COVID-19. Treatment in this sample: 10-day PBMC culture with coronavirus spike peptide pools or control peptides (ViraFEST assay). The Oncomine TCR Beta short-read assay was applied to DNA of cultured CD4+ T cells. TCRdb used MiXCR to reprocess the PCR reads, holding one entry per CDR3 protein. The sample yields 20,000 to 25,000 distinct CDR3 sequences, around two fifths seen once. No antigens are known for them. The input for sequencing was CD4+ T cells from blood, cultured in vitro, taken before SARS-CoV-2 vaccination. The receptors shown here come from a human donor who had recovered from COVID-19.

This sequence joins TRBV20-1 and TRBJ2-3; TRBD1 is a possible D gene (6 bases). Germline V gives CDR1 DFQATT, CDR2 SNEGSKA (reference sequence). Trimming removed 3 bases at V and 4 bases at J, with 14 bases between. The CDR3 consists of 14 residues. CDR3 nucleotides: TGCAGTGCTAGTTCCAGGGGAATATCAGATACGCAGTATTTT. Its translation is CSASSRGISDTQYF.

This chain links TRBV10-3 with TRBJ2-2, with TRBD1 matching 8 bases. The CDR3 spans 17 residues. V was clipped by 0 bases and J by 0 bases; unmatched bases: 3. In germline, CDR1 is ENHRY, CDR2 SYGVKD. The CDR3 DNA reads TGTGCCATCAGTGAGTCACAGGGGGTCGCGAACACCGGGGAGCTGTTTTTT. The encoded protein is CAISESQGVANTGELFF.

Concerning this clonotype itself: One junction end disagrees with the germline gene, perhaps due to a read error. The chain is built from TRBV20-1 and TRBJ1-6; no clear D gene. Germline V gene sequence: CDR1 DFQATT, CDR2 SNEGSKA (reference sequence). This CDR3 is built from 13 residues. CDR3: CGARGPGLSPLHF. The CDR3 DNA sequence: TGCGGTGCTAGAGGCCCAGGTCTTTCACCCCTCCACTTT.

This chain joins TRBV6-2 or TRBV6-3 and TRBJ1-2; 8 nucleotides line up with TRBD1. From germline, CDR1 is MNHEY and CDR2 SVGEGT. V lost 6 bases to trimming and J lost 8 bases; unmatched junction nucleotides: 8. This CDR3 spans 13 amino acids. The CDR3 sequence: CASRKDRAGGYTF. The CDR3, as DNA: TGTGCCAGCAGAAAGGACAGGGCTGGAGGCTACACCTTC.

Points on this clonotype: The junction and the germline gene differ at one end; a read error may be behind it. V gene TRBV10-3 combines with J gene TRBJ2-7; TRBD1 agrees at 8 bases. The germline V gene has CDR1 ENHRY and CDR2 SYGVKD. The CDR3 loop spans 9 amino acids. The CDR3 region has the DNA TGTGCCAAAGTCCTCGACAGGGGCTTC. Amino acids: CAKVLDRGF.

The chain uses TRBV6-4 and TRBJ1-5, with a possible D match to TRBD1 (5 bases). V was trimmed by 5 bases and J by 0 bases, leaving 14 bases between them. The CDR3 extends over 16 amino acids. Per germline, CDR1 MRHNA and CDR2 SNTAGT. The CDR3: CASSTASGGSNQPQHF. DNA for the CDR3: TGTGCCAGCAGTACCGCCTCCGGGGGTAGCAATCAGCCCCAGCATTTT.